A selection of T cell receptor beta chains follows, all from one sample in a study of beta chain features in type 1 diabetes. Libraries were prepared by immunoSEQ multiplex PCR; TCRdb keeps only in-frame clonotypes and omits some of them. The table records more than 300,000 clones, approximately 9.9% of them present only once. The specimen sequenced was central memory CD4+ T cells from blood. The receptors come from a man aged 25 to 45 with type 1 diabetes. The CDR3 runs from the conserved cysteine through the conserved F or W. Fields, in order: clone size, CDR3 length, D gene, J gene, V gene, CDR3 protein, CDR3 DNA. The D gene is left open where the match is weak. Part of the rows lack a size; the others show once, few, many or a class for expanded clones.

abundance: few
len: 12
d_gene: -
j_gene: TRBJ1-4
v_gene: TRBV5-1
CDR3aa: CASSLDRVKLFF
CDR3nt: TGCGCCAGCAGCTTGGACAGGGTGAAACTGTTTTTT

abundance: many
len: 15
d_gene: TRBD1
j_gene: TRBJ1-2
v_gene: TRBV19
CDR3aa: CASSIAATGSGGYTF
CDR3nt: TGTGCCAGTAGTATAGCAGCGACAGGGTCTGGCGGCTACACCTTC

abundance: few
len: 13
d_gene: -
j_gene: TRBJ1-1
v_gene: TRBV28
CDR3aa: CASEAGRNTEAFF
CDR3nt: TGTGCCAGCGAAGCCGGTCGGAACACTGAAGCTTTCTTT

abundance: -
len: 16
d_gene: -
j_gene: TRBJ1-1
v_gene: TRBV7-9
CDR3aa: CASSSREQGSNTEAFF
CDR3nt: TGTGCCAGCAGCTCCCGTGAACAGGGATCGAACACTGAAGCTTTCTTT

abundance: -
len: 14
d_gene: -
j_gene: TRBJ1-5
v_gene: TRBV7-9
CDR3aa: CASSLVRLNQPQHF
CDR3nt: TGTGCCAGCAGCTTAGTCCGACTCAATCAGCCCCAGCATTTT

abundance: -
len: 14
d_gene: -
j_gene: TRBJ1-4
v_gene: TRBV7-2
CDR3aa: CASSLSQLNEKLFF
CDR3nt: TGTGCCAGCAGCTTAAGTCAGCTTAATGAAAAACTGTTTTTT

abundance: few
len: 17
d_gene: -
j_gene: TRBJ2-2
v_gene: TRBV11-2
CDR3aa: CASSSGWGTENTGELFF
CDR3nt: TGTGCCAGCAGCTCGGGCTGGGGGACGGAGAACACCGGGGAGCTGTTTTTT

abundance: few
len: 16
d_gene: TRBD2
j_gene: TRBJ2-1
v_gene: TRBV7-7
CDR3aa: CASSLGLAGGLDEQFF
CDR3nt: TGTGCTAGCAGCTTAGGTTTAGCGGGGGGACTGGATGAGCAGTTCTTC

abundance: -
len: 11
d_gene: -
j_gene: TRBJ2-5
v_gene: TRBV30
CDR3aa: CAWKGQETQYF
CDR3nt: TGTGCCTGGAAGGGCCAAGAGACCCAGTACTTC

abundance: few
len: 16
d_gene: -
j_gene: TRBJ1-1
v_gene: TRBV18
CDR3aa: CASSNQDATRGTEAFF
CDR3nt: TGTGCCAGCTCAAATCAGGACGCGACACGGGGCACTGAAGCTTTCTTT

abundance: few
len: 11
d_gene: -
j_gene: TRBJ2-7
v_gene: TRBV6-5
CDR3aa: CATSLSYVQYF
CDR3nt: TGTGCCACCTCACTTAGCTACGTGCAGTACTTC

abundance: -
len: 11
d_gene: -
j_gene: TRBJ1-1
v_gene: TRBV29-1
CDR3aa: CSVGWSTEAFF
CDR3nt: TGCAGCGTGGGGTGGTCCACTGAAGCTTTCTTT

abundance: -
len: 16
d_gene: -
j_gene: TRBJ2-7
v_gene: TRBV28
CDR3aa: CASTLSGKGTSYEQYF
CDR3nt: TGTGCCAGCACCCTAAGCGGAAAGGGCACCTCCTACGAGCAGTACTTC

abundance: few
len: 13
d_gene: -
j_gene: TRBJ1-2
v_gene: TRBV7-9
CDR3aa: CASSSGANYGYTF
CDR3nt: TGTGCCAGCAGCTCCGGGGCTAACTATGGCTACACCTTC

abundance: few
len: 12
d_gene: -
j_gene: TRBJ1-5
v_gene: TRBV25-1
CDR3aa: CARRRPQWPQHF
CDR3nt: TGTGCCAGAAGACGGCCCCAATGGCCCCAGCATTTT

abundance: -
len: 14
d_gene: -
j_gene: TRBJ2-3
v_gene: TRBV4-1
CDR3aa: CASSQDPATDTQYF
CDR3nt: TGCGCCAGCAGCCAAGACCCCGCTACAGATACGCAGTATTTT

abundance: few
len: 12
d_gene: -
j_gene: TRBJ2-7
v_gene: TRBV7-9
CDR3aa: CASSLSRYEQYF
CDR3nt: TGTGCCAGCAGCTTATCACGGTACGAGCAGTACTTC

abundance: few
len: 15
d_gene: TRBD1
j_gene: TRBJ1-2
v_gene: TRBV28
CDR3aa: CASSTTGQGNYGYTF
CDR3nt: TGTGCCAGCAGTACGACCGGACAGGGGAACTATGGCTACACCTTC

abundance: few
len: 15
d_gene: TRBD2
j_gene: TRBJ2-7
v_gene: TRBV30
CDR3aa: CAWSPLAGVSYEQYF
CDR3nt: TGTGCCTGGAGTCCTCTAGCGGGGGTCTCCTACGAGCAGTACTTC

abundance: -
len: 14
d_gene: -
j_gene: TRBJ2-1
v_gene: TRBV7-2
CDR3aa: CASSLGGSYNEQFF
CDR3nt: TGTGCCAGCAGCTTAGGGGGGTCCTACAATGAGCAGTTCTTC

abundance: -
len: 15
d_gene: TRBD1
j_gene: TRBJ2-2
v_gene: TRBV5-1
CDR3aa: CASSLQGANTGELFF
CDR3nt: TGCGCCAGCAGCTTACAGGGGGCGAACACCGGGGAGCTGTTTTTT

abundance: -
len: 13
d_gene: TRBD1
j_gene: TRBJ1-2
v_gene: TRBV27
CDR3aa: CASMAGGMHGYTF
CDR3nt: TGTGCCAGCATGGCAGGGGGCATGCATGGCTACACCTTC

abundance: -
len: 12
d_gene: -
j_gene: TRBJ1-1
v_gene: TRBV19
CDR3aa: CASNSPGTEAFF
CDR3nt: TGTGCCAGTAATTCTCCCGGGACTGAAGCTTTCTTT

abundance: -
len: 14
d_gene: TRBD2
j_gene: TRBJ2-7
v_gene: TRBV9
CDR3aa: CASSIAGSPMKQYF
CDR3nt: TGTGCCAGCAGCATAGCGGGGTCCCCTATGAAGCAGTACTTC

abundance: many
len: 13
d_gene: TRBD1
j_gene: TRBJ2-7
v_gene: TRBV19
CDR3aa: CATQLTGKYEQYF
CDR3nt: TGTGCCACCCAATTGACAGGGAAATACGAGCAGTACTTC

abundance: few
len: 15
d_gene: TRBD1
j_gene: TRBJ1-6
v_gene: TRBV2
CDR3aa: CASSEVQGAYSPLHF
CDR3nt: TGTGCCAGCAGTGAGGTACAGGGGGCCTATTCACCCCTCCACTTT

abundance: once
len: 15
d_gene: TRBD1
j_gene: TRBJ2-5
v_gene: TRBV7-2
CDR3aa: CASSLSGTGSETQYF
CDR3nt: TGTGCCAGCAGCTTATCCGGGACAGGGTCAGAGACCCAGTACTTC

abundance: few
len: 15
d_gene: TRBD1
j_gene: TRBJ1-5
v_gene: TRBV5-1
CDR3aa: CASSLEGQGGQPQHF
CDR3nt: TGCGCCAGCAGCTTGGAGGGACAGGGTGGTCAGCCCCAGCATTTT

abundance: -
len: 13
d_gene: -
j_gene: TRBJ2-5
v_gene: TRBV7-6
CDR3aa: CASSLGTRETQYF
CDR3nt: TGTGCCAGCAGCTTAGGAACGAGGGAGACCCAGTACTTC

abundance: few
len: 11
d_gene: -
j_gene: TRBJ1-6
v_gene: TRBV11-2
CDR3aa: CASTHGSPLHF
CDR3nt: TGTGCCAGCACCCACGGGTCACCCCTCCACTTT

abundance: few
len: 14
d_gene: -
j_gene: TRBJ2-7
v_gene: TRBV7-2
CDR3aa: CASSRGAGEYEQYF
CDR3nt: TGTGCCAGCAGCCGCGGGGCAGGCGAATACGAGCAGTACTTC

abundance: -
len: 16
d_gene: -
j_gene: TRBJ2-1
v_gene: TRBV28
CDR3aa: CASSPSRLSSYNEQFF
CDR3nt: TGTGCCAGCAGTCCCTCTAGATTGAGTTCCTACAATGAGCAGTTCTTC

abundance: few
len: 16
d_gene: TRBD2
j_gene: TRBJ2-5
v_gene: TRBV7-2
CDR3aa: CASSLALMGGKETQYF
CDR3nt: TGTGCCAGCAGCTTAGCTTTAATGGGGGGGAAGGAGACCCAGTACTTC

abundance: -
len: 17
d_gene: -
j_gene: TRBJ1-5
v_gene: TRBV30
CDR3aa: CAWSASGLGYSNQPQHF
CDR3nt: TGTGCCTGGAGCGCAAGCGGACTTGGGTATAGCAATCAGCCCCAGCATTTT

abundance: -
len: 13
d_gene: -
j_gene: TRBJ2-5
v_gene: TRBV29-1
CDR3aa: CSVEGDSPATQYF
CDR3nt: TGCAGCGTTGAAGGAGACAGTCCGGCTACCCAGTACTTC

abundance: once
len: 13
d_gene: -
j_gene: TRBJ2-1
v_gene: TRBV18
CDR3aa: CASSPSGGREQFF
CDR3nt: TGTGCCAGCTCACCGTCGGGGGGCCGGGAGCAGTTCTTC

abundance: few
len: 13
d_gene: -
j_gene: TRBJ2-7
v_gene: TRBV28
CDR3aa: CASSFLGLFEQYF
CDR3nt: TGTGCCAGCAGTTTCCTGGGACTTTTTGAGCAGTACTTC

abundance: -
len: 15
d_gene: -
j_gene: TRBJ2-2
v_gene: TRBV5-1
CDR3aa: CASSFQGTDTGELFF
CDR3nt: TGCGCCAGCAGCTTTCAGGGTACGGACACCGGGGAGCTGTTTTTT

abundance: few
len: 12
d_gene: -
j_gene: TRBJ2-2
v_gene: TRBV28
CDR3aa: CASSGNTGELFF
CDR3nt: TGTGCCAGCAGTGGCAACACCGGGGAGCTGTTTTTT

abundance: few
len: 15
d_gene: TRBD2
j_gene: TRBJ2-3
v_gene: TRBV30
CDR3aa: CASTGLAGGTDTQYF
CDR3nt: TGTGCCTCTACTGGACTAGCGGGGGGCACAGATACGCAGTATTTT